These 22 T cell receptor beta chains were all obtained from the same sample, sequenced in a study of blood T cell repertoires in COVID-19. The table came from immunoSEQ multiplex PCR; TCRdb's copy has only in-frame clones and leaves some out. The data contain over 200,000 clones, approximately 90% of them singletons. Source material: peripheral blood. The source is a woman aged 18-35 years who had recovered from COVID-19.

This chain connects TRBV29-1 to TRBJ1-1, with D maybe TRBD1 (5 bases). Germline values: CDR1 SQVTM, CDR2 ANQGSEA. CDR3 length equals 13 residues. V was pared by 4 bases and J by 4 bases, with 13 bases between. The CDR3 DNA is TGCAGCGTTGTGGGGGGTTCCCTCACTGAAGCTTTCTTT. Its protein product is CSVVGGSLTEAFF.

V usage is TRBV11-3 and J usage is TRBJ2-3, with 12 bases fitting TRBD2. J was trimmed by 1 base and V by 3 bases; bases with no gene match: 5. CDR3 length: 17 residues. Germline V gene sequence: CDR1 SGHNT, CDR2 YENEEA. CDR3 DNA sequence: TGTGCCAGCAGCTTTAAAGCTAGCGGGAGGGGCACAGATACGCAGTATTTT. Protein: CASSFKASGRGTDTQYF.

CDR3: CASSQDVTGVRTEAFF. The CDR3 DNA follows: TGTGCCAGCAGCCAAGACGTCACAGGAGTGCGAACTGAAGCTTTCTTT. The chain carries TRBV4-2 and TRBJ1-1; possibly TRBD1 for D (5 bases). Germline-derived CDR1 and CDR2 are LGHNA and YNFKEQ. The V end lost 0 bases, the J end lost 5 bases, and 16 bases lay between the germline ends. The CDR3 extends over 16 amino acids.

This clone has more than one count but fewer than ten. The chain joins TRBV11-1 to TRBJ2-5, with 8 nucleotides matching TRBD2. This CDR3 contains 14 residues. Trimming at V came to 4 bases and at J to 4 bases, leaving 5 bases not matched to a gene. Germline-derived CDR1 and CDR2 are SGHAT and FQDESV (reference sequence). Written as DNA, the CDR3 is TGTGCCAGCAGCTCCGAGCGGGAGAGAGAGACCCAGTACTTC. This translates into CASSSERERETQYF.

The J gene is TRBJ1-2, the V gene TRBV9; no clear D gene. The V gene's germline CDR1 is SGDLS and CDR2 YYNGEE. Trimming pared 2 bases from V and 2 bases from J, leaving 7 bases between. There are 13 residues in the CDR3. For the CDR3, the DNA is TGTGCCAGCAGCGTCGACGGGAACTATGGCTACACCTTC. Encoded protein: CASSVDGNYGYTF.

The genes are TRBV28 and TRBJ1-5; D is uncertain. Germline V gives CDR1 MDHEN, CDR2 SYDVKM. V shed 4 bases and J shed 9 bases, with 16 bases lying between them. This CDR3 is built from 14 residues. This CDR3 is CASSYPPGGTPQHF. The DNA for the CDR3 is TGTGCCAGCAGTTACCCTCCTGGAGGTACGCCCCAGCATTTT.

In nucleotides, the CDR3 is TGTGCCAGCAGCTGGGACAGTTTGAACACTGAAGCTTTCTTT. Encoded protein: CASSWDSLNTEAFF. V is TRBV5-5 and J is TRBJ1-1; TRBD1 aligns across 7 bases. The CDR3 consists of 14 residues. After removal of 3 bases from V and 0 bases from J, the junction contained 2 bases not matched to a gene. Germline V gene lookup returns CDR1 SGHKS and CDR2 YYEKEE (reference sequence).

The V and J genes are TRBV5-4 and TRBJ2-1; 8 bases fit TRBD2. Germline values: CDR1 SGHNT, CDR2 YYREEE (reference sequence). The CDR3 is made up of 17 amino acids. V lost 4 bases to trimming and J lost 1 base; unmatched junction nucleotides: 10. CDR3 sequence: CASSPELVAGSYNEQFF. The CDR3 DNA follows: TGTGCCAGCAGCCCAGAGTTGGTAGCGGGATCCTACAATGAGCAGTTCTTC.

The chain recombines TRBV9 with TRBJ2-1, with 8 bases that match TRBD2. This CDR3 is 15 amino acids long. The V gene end was trimmed by 0 bases and the J gene end by 4 bases; junction bases not matched to a gene: 3. From germline, CDR1 is SGDLS and CDR2 YYNGEE. The CDR3: CASSVAGGWYNEQFF. The CDR3 DNA reads as TGTGCCAGCAGCGTAGCGGGAGGGTGGTACAATGAGCAGTTCTTC.

The genes are TRBV6-5 and TRBJ1-6, with a possible D match to TRBD1 (6 bases). Germline loops: CDR1 MNHEY, CDR2 SVGAGI. CDR3 length equals 14 residues. V lost 5 bases and J 10 bases, leaving 15 bases between the germline ends. The chain's CDR3 is CASSPSGVRSPLHF. CDR3 coding DNA: TGTGCCAGCAGTCCCTCAGGGGTTCGCTCACCCCTCCACTTT.

The chain is built from TRBV19 and TRBJ2-7, with 14 bases aligning to TRBD2. Germline values: CDR1 LNHDA, CDR2 SQIVND (reference sequence). This CDR3 contains 20 residues. V was clipped by 5 bases and J by 2 bases; unmatched bases: 17. The CDR3 nucleotides read TGTGCCAGTAGTTCGTTACAGGGTAGCAGGACTAGCGGGAGGACCTACGAGCAGTACTTC. Translated, it gives CASSSLQGSRTSGRTYEQYF. Full variable domain (remainder filled in from reference TRBV19 and TRBJ2-7): DGGITQSPKYLFRKEGQNVTLSCEQNLNHDAMYWYRQDPGQGLRLIYYSQIVNDFQKGDIAEGYSVSREKKESFPLTVTSAQKNPTAFYLCASSSLQGSRTSGRTYEQYFGPGTRLTVT.

This clone was seen only once. The chain joins TRBV7-3 to TRBJ1-2; TRBD1 might be the D (5 bases). This CDR3 region has 14 residues. The V and J ends lost 3 bases and 1 base respectively, with 9 bases between them. Per germline, CDR1 SGHTA and CDR2 FQGTGA. CDR3 protein: CASSLMGGNYGYTF. CDR3 coding DNA: TGTGCCAGCAGCTTGATGGGGGGTAACTATGGCTACACCTTC. The entire variable domain, with the rest obtained from reference TRBV7-3 and TRBJ1-2, is as follows: GAGVSQTPSNKVTEKGKYVELRCDPISGHTALYWYRQSLGQGPEFLIYFQGTGAADDSGLPNDRFFAVRPEGSVSTLKIQRTERGDSAVYLCASSLMGGNYGYTFGSGTRLTVV.

The chain carries TRBV6-5 and TRBJ1-1, with D unclear. CDR3 size: 13 residues. The V end was cut by 6 bases, the J end by 3 bases, with 11 bases between. In germline, CDR1 is MNHEY, CDR2 SVGAGI. CDR3 loop: CASRPLSDTEAFF. The DNA of the CDR3 is TGTGCCAGCAGACCCTTGTCGGACACTGAAGCTTTCTTT.

The V call is TRBV10-3, the J call TRBJ1-5, with TRBD1 matching 8 bases. This CDR3 has 17 amino acids. From germline, CDR1 is ENHRY and CDR2 SYGVKD. J gave up 6 bases and V 0 bases, and 10 bases lay outside the gene matches. CDR3 in amino acids: CAISESVRTGIAQPQHF. DNA for the CDR3: TGTGCCATCAGTGAGTCGGTGAGGACAGGGATTGCTCAGCCCCAGCATTTT.

The chain links TRBV18 to TRBJ2-7, with D perhaps TRBD2 (5 bases). CDR1 is KGHSH, CDR2 LQKENI, per germline. V dropped 3 bases and J dropped 1 base, with 16 bases sitting between them. There are 16 residues in the CDR3. The CDR3 spells CASSPFMTGSSYEQYF. The CDR3 DNA follows: TGTGCCAGCTCACCCTTCATGACGGGATCATCCTACGAGCAGTACTTC. The full variable domain, rest sourced from reference TRBV18 and TRBJ2-7, is NAGVMQNPRHLVRRRGQEARLRCSPMKGHSHVYWYRQLPEEGLKFMVYLQKENIIDESGMPKERFSAEFPKEGPSILRIQQVVRGDSAAYFCASSPFMTGSSYEQYFGPGTRLTVT.

The chain recombines TRBV7-2 with TRBJ2-3, with a tentative D call TRBD1 (6 bases). CDR3 length: 15 amino acids. V lost 1 base and J lost 3, with 11 bases in between. The germline gives CDR1 SGHTA, CDR2 FQGNSA. CDR3 region: CASSLDRDRTDTQYF. The CDR3 nucleotides read TGTGCCAGCAGCTTAGACAGGGACCGTACAGATACGCAGTATTTT.

The table lists this clone with a few counts. The chain combines TRBV19 with TRBJ2-1; TRBD2 aligns across 16 bases. V was pared by 7 bases and J by 4 bases, with 7 bases of the junction left unmatched. This CDR3 region has 17 residues. In germline, CDR1 is LNHDA, CDR2 SQIVND (reference sequence). The CDR3 DNA reads as TGTGCCAGTACGGGACTAGCGGGAGGGTCACATTACAATGAGCAGTTCTTC. Encoded protein: CASTGLAGGSHYNEQFF.

The count of this clone is one. This rearrangement joins TRBV7-9 to TRBJ1-5; no definite D call. The CDR3 totals 14 residues. CDR1 and CDR2 (germline): SEHNR, FQNEAQ (reference sequence). V was pared by 4 bases and J by 4 bases, with 11 bases between. Here the CDR3 DNA reads TGTGCCAGCAGCTCACACCAAAATAATCAGCCCCAGCATTTT. It encodes CASSSHQNNQPQHF.

The V and J genes are TRBV7-9 and TRBJ2-2; possibly TRBD2 for D (6 bases). Germline V lookup: CDR1 SEHNR, CDR2 FQNEAQ (reference sequence). Trimming took 4 bases from V and 4 from J, leaving 16 bases between them. The CDR3 is 16 amino acids. CDR3 loop: CASSSPGTRGTGELFF. CDR3 nucleotide sequence: TGTGCCAGCAGCTCCCCTGGGACTCGCGGCACCGGGGAGCTGTTTTTT.

This clone was picked up one time. The chain couples TRBV18 to TRBJ2-1; TRBD2 matches 8 bases. V was pared by 5 bases and J by 0 bases, with 6 bases of the junction left unmatched. This CDR3 contains 16 residues. CDR1 is KGHSH, CDR2 LQKENI, per germline. This chain's CDR3 is CASSFPGTSSYNEQFF. In nucleotides, the CDR3 is TGTGCCAGCTCATTTCCCGGGACTAGCTCCTACAATGAGCAGTTCTTC.

The chain links TRBV19 to TRBJ2-2; perhaps TRBD2 as D (5 bases). With 6 bases removed from V and 4 bases from J, the gap between germline ends came to 18 bases. The CDR3 covers 16 residues. Germline V lookup: CDR1 LNHDA, CDR2 SQIVND (reference sequence). DNA for the CDR3: TGTGCCAGTAGCCGGGAATACCGGGCAACCACCGGGGAGCTGTTTTTT. Translation gives CASSREYRATTGELFF.

This rearrangement joins TRBV5-4 to TRBJ1-2; 7 nucleotides line up with TRBD1. V shed 3 bases, J shed 1 base, and the junction held 6 bases outside the gene matches. The CDR3 is 15 amino acids. Germline CDR1 and CDR2: SGHNT and YYREEE (reference sequence). CDR3 nucleotide sequence: TGTGCCAGCAGCTCTAGGGGGCTGGATAACTATGGCTACACCTTC. It translates to CASSSRGLDNYGYTF. The variable domain in full, completed from reference TRBV5-4 and TRBJ1-2, reads ETGVTQSPTHLIKTRGQQVTLRCSSQSGHNTVSWYQQALGQGPQFIFQYYREEENGRGNFPPRFSGLQFPNYSSELNVNALELDDSALYLCASSSRGLDNYGYTFGSGTRLTVV.